These 26 T cell receptor beta chains were all obtained from the same sample, sequenced in a study of cytomegalovirus exposure and HLA in healthy donors. The PCR contained 60 Vbeta and 13 Jbeta primers. Sequencing was performed with immunoSEQ multiplex PCR; in TCRdb, only in-frame clones are kept and a portion is missing. The sample holds 83,000 or so clones; 75% to 80% are singletons and the top ten take approximately 6.5%. Sequencing input: PBMCs. These receptors came from a female donor in good health and CMV-seronegative.

The gene calls are TRBV5-8 and TRBJ1-1; perhaps TRBD1 as D (5 bases). This CDR3 is built from 16 residues. Germline CDR1 is SGHTS and CDR2 is YDEGEE. With 2 bases removed from V and 4 bases from J, the gap between germline ends came to 18 bases. CDR3 sequence: CASSFETWSGTTEAFF. The CDR3 DNA reads TGTGCCAGCAGCTTCGAAACGTGGAGCGGGACCACTGAAGCTTTCTTT.

CDR3 in DNA: TGTGCCAGCAGTTACGGCTCGAGGGAAGCTTTCTTT. This translates into CASSYGSREAFF. The gene calls are TRBV6-5 and TRBJ1-1; D is unresolved. Per germline, CDR1 MNHEY and CDR2 SVGAGI. The CDR3 runs 12 residues. V lost 2 bases to trimming and J lost 8 bases, with 9 bases between them.

CDR3 in amino acids: CASSQGAGGSYNSPLHF. As DNA, the CDR3 is TGCGCCAGCAGCCAAGGGGCAGGGGGCTCCTATAATTCACCCCTCCACTTT. This chain links TRBV4-3 with TRBJ1-6; the match to TRBD1 covers 7 bases. The CDR3 loop spans 17 amino acids. The V gene's germline CDR1 is LGHNA and CDR2 YSLEER. The V and J ends lost 1 base and 0 bases, in that order; junction bases with no gene match: 3.

This chain uses TRBV19 with TRBJ2-3; TRBD2 matches 16 bases. The junction had 8 bases not matched to a gene; V was cut back by 7 bases and J by 1 base. CDR1 LNHDA and CDR2 SQIVND come from the germline V gene (reference sequence). The length of the CDR3 is 18 residues. The CDR3 nucleotides read TGTGCCAGTAACTCTGGGACTAGCGGGAGGGCCGGCACAGATACGCAGTATTTT. This codes for CASNSGTSGRAGTDTQYF.

The V and J genes are TRBV28 and TRBJ2-2; D remains unclear. Germline V lookup: CDR1 MDHEN, CDR2 SYDVKM. This CDR3 is built from 12 residues. V lost 4 bases and J 5 bases, leaving 5 bases between the germline ends. CDR3 residues: CASSSLTGELFF. In DNA form, the CDR3 reads TGTGCCAGCAGTTCACTTACCGGGGAGCTGTTTTTT.

This chain connects TRBV2 to TRBJ2-3; unclear D gene. V was trimmed by 3 bases and J by 4 bases, leaving 8 bases between them. The CDR3 spans 13 residues. Germline CDR1 and CDR2: SNHLY and FYNNEI. The CDR3 sequence: CASSDLLPDTQYF. CDR3 nucleotides: TGTGCCAGCAGTGACCTTCTCCCAGATACGCAGTATTTT.

This clone was seen once. The chain recombines TRBV27 with TRBJ1-5; the D is unclear. V lost 5 bases and J 0 bases, leaving 14 bases between the germline ends. CDR1 and CDR2 (germline): MNHEY, SMNVEV (reference sequence). The CDR3 sequence is 16 residues long. The CDR3 DNA is TGTGCCAGCAGTATCGATCCACCTAATAGCAATCAGCCCCAGCATTTT. Translating it yields CASSIDPPNSNQPQHF.

CDR3 nucleotide sequence: TGCGCCAGCAGCTTCGTATCGGGGGTTGGGGCCAACGTCCTGACTTTC. Translated, it gives CASSFVSGVGANVLTF. This chain joins TRBV5-1 and TRBJ2-6; D possibly corresponds to TRBD2 (6 bases). Trimming removed 2 bases at V and 3 bases at J, with 12 bases between. CDR1 and CDR2 from the germline V gene are SGHRS and YFSETQ. The CDR3 has 16 amino acids.

V usage is TRBV10-3 and J usage is TRBJ2-3, with D possibly matching TRBD1 (6 bases). In germline, CDR1 is ENHRY, CDR2 SYGVKD. The CDR3 covers 18 residues. The V end was cut by 10 bases, the J end by 2 bases, with 28 bases between. CDR3 sequence reads: CASRFRDGGHGVTDTQYF. The CDR3, as DNA: TGTGCCAGCCGATTTCGAGATGGGGGCCATGGGGTCACAGATACGCAGTATTTT.

The chain links TRBV30 to TRBJ1-6, with D perhaps TRBD1 (5 bases). Per germline, CDR1 GTSNPN and CDR2 SVGIG (reference sequence). Trimming stripped 7 bases from V and 9 bases from J, with 16 bases between. The CDR3 length is 13 residues. CDR3 coding DNA: TGTGCCTCCCGGGGGGACCGACCTTCACCCCTCCACTTT. Amino acid sequence: CASRGDRPSPLHF.

This chain connects TRBV19 to TRBJ2-2; 7 bases align to TRBD2. The CDR3 length is 14 residues. Germline CDR1 and CDR2: LNHDA and SQIVND (reference sequence). Trimming at V came to 5 bases and at J to 3 bases, leaving 3 bases not matched to a gene. DNA of the CDR3: TGTGCCAGTAGTGGGGGGGGATACACCGGGGAGCTGTTTTTT. Protein sequence: CASSGGGYTGELFF.

This clone was found a few times. This rearrangement joins TRBV11-2 to TRBJ2-1, with TRBD2 as a possible D gene (7 bases). This CDR3 has 17 residues. Trimming left V 5 bases short and J 3 bases short, with 20 bases between. Germline-derived CDR1 and CDR2 are SGHAT and FQNNGV. In DNA form, the CDR3 reads TGTGCCAGCAGCCCTCAGGGGAGGGGGGCAATCTACAATGAGCAGTTCTTC. Encoded protein: CASSPQGRGAIYNEQFF.

The chain combines TRBV5-1 with TRBJ2-7; 9 bases are a match to TRBD1. CDR1 is SGHRS and CDR2 is YFSETQ in the germline V gene. V lost 1 base, J lost 4 bases, and 12 bases stayed unmatched. The CDR3 contains 17 residues. In nucleotides, the CDR3 is TGCGCCAGCAGCTTGAATCCCGCGGGACAGGGCTTGTACGAGCAGTACTTC. Residues: CASSLNPAGQGLYEQYF.

The chain couples TRBV5-4 to TRBJ2-7, with a possible D match to TRBD2 (5 bases). V was shortened by 4 bases and J by 4 bases, with 15 bases between the two germline ends. The CDR3 extends over 14 amino acids. The germline V gene encodes CDR1 SGHNT and CDR2 YYREEE (reference sequence). CDR3 coding DNA: TGTGCCAGCAGCGATTCCCGTGGGGAGTACGAGCAGTACTTC. Translation gives CASSDSRGEYEQYF.

The chain combines TRBV15 with TRBJ2-3; TRBD2 matches at 9 bases. The J segment lost 4 bases and the V segment lost 0 bases, leaving 2 bases of the junction unmatched. There are 15 residues in the CDR3. Germline V gene sequence: CDR1 LNHNV, CDR2 YYDKDF (reference sequence). CDR3 sequence (DNA): TGTGCCACCAGCAGAGACGGCGGGAGGGCAGATACGCAGTATTTT. This codes for CATSRDGGRADTQYF.

This chain joins TRBV28 and TRBJ2-1, with 11 nucleotides matching TRBD2. Germline-derived CDR1 and CDR2 are MDHEN and SYDVKM. Trimming at V came to 0 bases and at J to 6 bases, leaving 7 bases not matched to a gene. This CDR3 comprises 17 residues. The CDR3 loop is CASSLWETSGMSNEQFF. The CDR3 DNA reads as TGTGCCAGCAGTTTATGGGAGACTAGCGGGATGAGCAATGAGCAGTTCTTC. Complete variable domain (other parts from reference TRBV28 and TRBJ2-1): DVKVTQSSRYLVKRTGEKVFLECVQDMDHENMFWYRQDPGLGLRLIYFSYDVKMKEKGDIPEGYSVSREKKERFSLILESASTNQTSMYLCASSLWETSGMSNEQFFGPGTRLTVL.

This clone turned up a few times. The J gene is TRBJ1-2, the V gene TRBV6-5; 8 nucleotides align to TRBD1. This CDR3 has 15 amino acids. The J segment lost 0 bases and the V segment lost 6 bases, leaving 6 bases of the junction unmatched. Germline lookup yields CDR1 MNHEY and CDR2 SVGAGI. In DNA, the CDR3 is TGTGCCAGCAGGCCACAGGGGGGCCCTAACTATGGCTACACCTTC. This sequence encodes CASRPQGGPNYGYTF.

V gene TRBV7-9 combines with J gene TRBJ2-7; D perhaps matches TRBD2 (6 bases). V was trimmed by 3 bases and J by 1 base, leaving 7 bases between them. The CDR3 length is 13 residues. Germline V lookup: CDR1 SEHNR, CDR2 FQNEAQ (reference sequence). The CDR3 DNA is TGTGCCAGCAGCTTTGGAGGGTCCTACGAGCAGTACTTC. Protein product: CASSFGGSYEQYF.

The chain links TRBV9 to TRBJ2-7; 10 nucleotides line up with TRBD2. From germline, CDR1 is SGDLS and CDR2 YYNGEE. This CDR3 comprises 15 residues. The V segment lost 0 bases and the J segment 5 bases; nucleotides outside the gene matches: 5. CDR3 nucleotide sequence: TGTGCCAGCAGCGTAGGGAGCGGGGGGGCCCACGAGCAGTACTTC. It yields the protein CASSVGSGGAHEQYF.

This sequence joins TRBV27 and TRBJ2-7, with 11 bases identical to TRBD1. Germline assignment: CDR1 MNHEY and CDR2 SMNVEV (reference sequence). The CDR3 covers 15 residues. Trimming cost V 4 bases and J 2 bases; bases outside gene matches: 4. The CDR3 spells CASSWTGGRPYEQYF. CDR3 in DNA: TGTGCCAGCAGTTGGACAGGGGGCCGCCCCTACGAGCAGTACTTC.

The genes are TRBV29-1 and TRBJ2-3; 10 positions agree with TRBD1. The CDR3 has 14 residues. V was pared by 4 bases and J by 1 base, with 2 bases of the junction left unmatched. Per the germline V gene, CDR1 is SQVTM and CDR2 is ANQGSEA. The DNA for the CDR3 is TGCAGCGTTGGACAGGGGGCAGGCACAGATACGCAGTATTTT. It translates to CSVGQGAGTDTQYF.

This rearrangement joins TRBV10-3 to TRBJ1-5; no clear D. The V gene lost 8 bases and the J gene lost 2 bases, with 10 bases spanning the gap. The CDR3 contains 13 residues. Germline CDR1 ENHRY, CDR2 SYGVKD. The CDR3 loop reads CAIGGSGNQPQHF. The CDR3 DNA is TGTGCCATCGGAGGTTCCGGCAATCAGCCCCAGCATTTT.

The V gene is TRBV29-1, the J gene TRBJ2-7; 9 nucleotides align to TRBD2. Germline CDR1 is SQVTM and CDR2 is ANQGSEA. V lost 1 base, J lost 3 bases, and 4 bases stayed unmatched. This CDR3 contains 14 residues. CDR3 sequence: CSVEGSSGNYEQYF. The CDR3 DNA reads TGCAGCGTTGAAGGGTCTAGCGGGAACTACGAGCAGTACTTC.

V gene TRBV14 combines with J gene TRBJ2-1; 11 bases line up with TRBD2. Germline V gene lookup returns CDR1 SGHDN and CDR2 FVKESK. CDR3 length: 15 amino acids. J was trimmed by 6 bases and V by 2 bases; bases with no gene match: 3. CDR3 residues: CASSQQGLAVNEQFF. The CDR3 nucleotides read TGTGCCAGCAGCCAACAGGGACTAGCGGTCAATGAGCAGTTCTTC.

The chain recombines TRBV6-1 with TRBJ1-1; no firm D call. From germline, CDR1 is MNHNS and CDR2 SASEGT. Between the trimmed V and J ends, which lost 3 bases and 1 base, there was a span of 6 bases. This CDR3 has 13 residues. The CDR3 reads CASSERSNTEAFF. The CDR3 nucleotides are TGTGCCAGCAGTGAGCGGTCGAACACTGAAGCTTTCTTT.

This clone was recorded once. This chain links TRBV6-6 with TRBJ2-7; 8 bases fit TRBD1. V shed 5 bases and J 4 bases; nucleotides not matched to a gene: 7. CDR1 MNHNY and CDR2 SVGAGI come from the germline V gene (reference sequence). There are 14 residues in the CDR3. CDR3 in DNA: TGTGCCAGCAGTCCTCGACAGGGGCAGTACGAGCAGTACTTC. It codes for CASSPRQGQYEQYF.